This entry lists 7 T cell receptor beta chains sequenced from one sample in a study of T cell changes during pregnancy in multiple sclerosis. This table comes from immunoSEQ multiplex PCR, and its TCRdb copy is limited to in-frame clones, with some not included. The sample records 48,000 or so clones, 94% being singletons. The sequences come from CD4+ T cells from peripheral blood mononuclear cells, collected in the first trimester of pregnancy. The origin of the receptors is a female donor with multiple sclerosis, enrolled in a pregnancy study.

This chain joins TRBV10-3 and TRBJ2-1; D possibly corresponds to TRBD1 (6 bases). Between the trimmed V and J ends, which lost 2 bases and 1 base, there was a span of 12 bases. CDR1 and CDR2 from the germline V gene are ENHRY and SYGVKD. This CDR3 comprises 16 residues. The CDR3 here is CAISEPQGRSYNEQFF. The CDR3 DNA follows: TGTGCCATCAGTGAGCCACAGGGTAGGTCCTACAATGAGCAGTTCTTC.

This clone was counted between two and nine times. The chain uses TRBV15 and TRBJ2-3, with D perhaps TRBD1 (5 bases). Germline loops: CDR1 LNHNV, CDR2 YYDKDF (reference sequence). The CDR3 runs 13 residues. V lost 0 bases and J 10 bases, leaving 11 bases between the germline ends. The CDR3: CATSRDERTSQYF. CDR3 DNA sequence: TGTGCCACCAGCAGAGATGAGAGGACATCGCAGTATTTT.

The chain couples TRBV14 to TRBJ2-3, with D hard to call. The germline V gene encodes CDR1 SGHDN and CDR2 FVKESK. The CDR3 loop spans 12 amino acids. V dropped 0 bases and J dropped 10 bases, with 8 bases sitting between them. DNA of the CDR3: TGTGCCAGCAGCCAAGAACGTTCGGCGCAGTATTTT. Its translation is CASSQERSAQYF.

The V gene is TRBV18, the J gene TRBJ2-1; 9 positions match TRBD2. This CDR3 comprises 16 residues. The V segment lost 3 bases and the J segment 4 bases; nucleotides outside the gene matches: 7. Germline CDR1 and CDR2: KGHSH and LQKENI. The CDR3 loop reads CASSPPGLATYNEQFF. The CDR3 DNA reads TGTGCCAGCTCACCCCCGGGACTAGCAACTTACAATGAGCAGTTCTTC. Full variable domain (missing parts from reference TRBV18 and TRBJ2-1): NAGVMQNPRHLVRRRGQEARLRCSPMKGHSHVYWYRQLPEEGLKFMVYLQKENIIDESGMPKERFSAEFPKEGPSILRIQQVVRGDSAAYFCASSPPGLATYNEQFFGPGTRLTVL.

The CDR3 region has the DNA TGTGCCAGTAGTAGCGGGGGGACTACCCAAGAGACCCAGTACTTC. Translation gives CASSSGGTTQETQYF. The V and J genes are TRBV19 and TRBJ2-5; 8 bases match TRBD2. Looked up from germline, CDR1 is LNHDA and CDR2 is SQIVND (reference sequence). Trimming removed 4 bases from V and 1 base from J; junction bases left unmatched: 5. The CDR3 has 15 residues.

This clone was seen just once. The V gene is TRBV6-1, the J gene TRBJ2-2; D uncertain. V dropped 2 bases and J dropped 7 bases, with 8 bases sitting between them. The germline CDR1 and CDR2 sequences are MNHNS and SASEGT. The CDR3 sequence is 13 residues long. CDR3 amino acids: CASSEKRDGELFF. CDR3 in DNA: TGTGCCAGCAGTGAAAAGCGTGACGGGGAGCTGTTTTTT.

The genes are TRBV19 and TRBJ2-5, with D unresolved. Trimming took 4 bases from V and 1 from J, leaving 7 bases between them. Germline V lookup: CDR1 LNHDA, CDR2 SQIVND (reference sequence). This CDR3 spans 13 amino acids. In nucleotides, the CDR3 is TGTGCCAGTAGTAGAGGTTTCCAAGAGACCCAGTACTTC. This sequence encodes CASSRGFQETQYF.